Sequencing of this T cell receptor (beta chain) was carried out in a study of OX40 agonist ivuxolimab in advanced cancers. For the study at large: The mean age was approximately 60 years, ranging from 23 to 79, with over 70% of participants male.

This CDR3 comprises 15 residues. Trimming left V 5 bases short and J 4 bases short, with 17 bases between. Germline CDR1 and CDR2: SGHTA and FQGNSA. A history of autoimmune disease or systemic immunosuppression excluded patients. Measured with immunoSEQ multiplex PCR; TCRdb has only the in-frame clones, and not every one. The data hold 25,000 to 35,000 clones, with roughly 84% observed a single time. In regard to this clone: Its matching antigen is unknown.

Findings and limits, study-wide: By week 6 at 0.1 to 3.0 mg/kg, blood CD4+ and CD8+ T cells had expanded clonally.

The source material was CD4+ or CD8+ T cells sorted from blood, sampled in a trial of the OX40 agonist ivuxolimab. The V gene is TRBV7-2, the J gene TRBJ2-5; D is ambiguous. The sequence came from an adult with an advanced solid tumor such as melanoma, head and neck, liver or kidney cancer. As DNA, the CDR3 is TGTGCCAGCAGCCCCCTTGTGGGGTTGGGAGAGACCCAGTACTTC. Its translation is CASSPLVGLGETQYF.